The 32 T cell receptor beta chains below were found in one sample sequenced in a study of blood T cell repertoires in COVID-19. Libraries were prepared by immunoSEQ multiplex PCR; TCRdb keeps only in-frame clonotypes and omits some of them. The data show some 310,000 clones, with about 90% seen just once and over 9% held by the top ten. Sequenced input: PBMCs or T cells enriched from blood (not recorded which). These receptors came from a woman aged 25 to 39 who had recovered from COVID-19.

The CDR3 spells CASSRTRDRTYEQYF. CDR3 nucleotide sequence: TGTGCCAGCAGCCGCACCCGGGACAGGACTTACGAGCAGTACTTC. The rearrangement links TRBV7-8 to TRBJ2-7; 8 bases fit TRBD1. Germline loops: CDR1 SGHVS, CDR2 FQNEAQ. This CDR3 has 15 amino acids. The junction had 10 bases not matched to a gene; V was cut back by 5 bases and J by 4 bases.

This chain joins TRBV6-2 or TRBV6-3 and TRBJ2-3, with D perhaps TRBD2 (5 bases). Trimming stripped 6 bases from V and 7 bases from J, with 11 bases between. Germline V lookup: CDR1 MNHEY, CDR2 SVGEGT. This CDR3 contains 12 residues. The CDR3 DNA reads TGTGCCAGCAGCGTCGGGGTTAATACGCAGTATTTT. Its translation is CASSVGVNTQYF.

The gene calls are TRBV7-3 and TRBJ2-3; 10 bases are a match to TRBD1. This CDR3 region has 16 residues. Germline CDR1 and CDR2: SGHTA and FQGTGA. Losses at the gene ends were 4 bases for V and 6 bases for J; bases not matched to a gene: 10. CDR3 residues: CASSWLPGQGTDTQYF. The CDR3 DNA sequence: TGTGCCAGCAGCTGGTTACCGGGACAGGGGACCGATACGCAGTATTTT.

Note on this clone: In the same sample, other DNA sequences code for this CDR3. This chain connects TRBV7-2 to TRBJ2-7; no firm D call. CDR3 length: 12 amino acids. Trimming took off 5 bases at V and 0 bases at J, with 5 bases between the two ends. CDR1 is SGHTA, CDR2 FQGNSA, per germline. The CDR3 protein is CASSLSSYEQYF. The CDR3 DNA follows: TGTGCCAGCAGCCTAAGCTCCTACGAGCAGTACTTC.

V usage is TRBV3-1 (or the pseudogene TRBV3-2) and J usage is TRBJ2-1; 13 positions match TRBD2. Germline CDR1 reads LGHDT; CDR2 reads YNNKEL (reference sequence). The ends lost 4 bases at V and 8 bases at J; junction bases unmatched: 17. This CDR3 has 19 amino acids. The CDR3 DNA sequence: TGTGCCAGCAGCCTCACTAGCGGGAGGGACCCACGAGGTATGGATGAGCAGTTCTTC. Encoded protein: CASSLTSGRDPRGMDEQFF.

The chain recombines TRBV4-1 with TRBJ1-2; 7 bases agree with TRBD1. Looked up from germline, CDR1 is MGHRA and CDR2 is YSYEKL. The CDR3 sequence is 15 residues long. Unmatched junction bases numbered 7, after V lost 4 bases and J lost 2 bases. The CDR3 protein is CASSPGNRGNYGYTF. Here the CDR3 DNA reads TGCGCCAGCAGCCCCGGTAACAGGGGAAACTATGGCTACACCTTC.

The chain joins TRBV29-1 to TRBJ1-2; 10 bases map to TRBD1. Germline V CDR1 and CDR2: SQVTM, ANQGSEA. V was pared by 4 bases and J by 8 bases, with 4 bases of the junction left unmatched. This CDR3 is built from 12 residues. The CDR3 DNA reads TGCAGCGTTGGCACGGGACAGGGGGGCTACACCTTC. This encodes CSVGTGQGGYTF. The full variable domain, with the rest looked up from reference TRBV29-1 and TRBJ1-2, is SAVISQKPSRDICQRGTSLTIQCQVDSQVTMMFWYRQQPGQSLTLIATANQGSEATYESGFVIDKFPISRPNLTFSTLTVSNMSPEDSSIYLCSVGTGQGGYTFGSGTRLTVV.

This clone was observed a few times. The rearrangement links TRBV28 to TRBJ2-7; weak D call: TRBD1 (6 bases). V was shortened by 2 bases and J by 7 bases, with 15 bases between the two germline ends. This CDR3 is built from 14 residues. Germline values: CDR1 MDHEN, CDR2 SYDVKM. The chain's CDR3 is CASSLGQRVGEQYF. CDR3 in DNA: TGTGCCAGCAGTTTAGGACAGAGGGTTGGTGAGCAGTACTTC.

The V gene is TRBV7-9, the J gene TRBJ2-7, with D perhaps matching TRBD2 (5 bases). V lost 4 bases and J 2 bases, leaving 12 bases between the germline ends. In germline, CDR1 is SEHNR, CDR2 FQNEAQ (reference sequence). This CDR3 has 14 residues. The CDR3 loop reads CASSSDSKPYEQYF. The CDR3 DNA is TGTGCCAGCAGCTCGGACTCTAAACCCTACGAGCAGTACTTC.

The sample holds one count of this clone. The rearrangement joins TRBV2 to TRBJ2-2; 12 bases fit TRBD1. V shed 5 bases and J 5 bases; nucleotides not matched to a gene: 9. The CDR3 covers 17 residues. Looked up from germline, CDR1 is SNHLY and CDR2 is FYNNEI. For the CDR3, the DNA is TGTGCCAGCAGTCAAGGGGGACAGGGGGCAGGAACCGGGGAGCTGTTTTTT. It codes for CASSQGGQGAGTGELFF.

The chain employs TRBV7-2 and TRBJ2-5; D is possibly TRBD2 (6 bases). CDR3 length: 15 amino acids. Trimming left V 2 bases short and J 4 bases short, with 14 bases between. Germline V gives CDR1 SGHTA, CDR2 FQGNSA. The CDR3 DNA reads TGTGCCAGCAGCTTATACCCGGGAGCGCCAGAGACCCAGTACTTC. This encodes CASSLYPGAPETQYF. Combining the CDR3 with reference TRBV7-2 and TRBJ2-5 gives the whole variable domain GAGVSQSPSNKVTEKGKDVELRCDPISGHTALYWYRQSLGQGLEFLIYFQGNSAPDKSGLPSDRFSAERTGGSVSTLTIQRTQQEDSAVYLCASSLYPGAPETQYFGPGTRLLVL.

This chain links TRBV25-1 with TRBJ1-2, with a possible D match to TRBD1 (6 bases). The CDR3 covers 13 residues. CDR1 MGHDK and CDR2 SYGVNS come from the germline V gene. V was shortened by 4 bases and J by 8 bases, with 14 bases between the two germline ends. The CDR3 DNA reads TGTGCCAGCAGTGCCCAGGGGCCCTCCGGCTACACCTTC. Its translation: CASSAQGPSGYTF.

This clone was seen a single time. The chain combines TRBV9 with TRBJ2-7; TRBD1 might be the D (6 bases). Germline V CDR1 and CDR2: SGDLS, YYNGEE. V lost 3 bases, J lost 6 bases, and 16 bases lay in between. The CDR3 has 14 amino acids. CDR3 protein: CASSAFTRGGEQYF. In DNA form, the CDR3 reads TGTGCCAGCAGCGCTTTTACCAGGGGCGGCGAGCAGTACTTC.

This clone was detected only once. The chain links TRBV28 to TRBJ1-4, with D possibly being TRBD1 (6 bases). V dropped 6 bases and J dropped 8 bases, with 16 bases sitting between them. The CDR3 contains 14 residues. CDR1 and CDR2 from the germline V gene are MDHEN and SYDVKM. CDR3 amino acids: CASSRRGGYEKLFF. The CDR3 DNA follows: TGTGCCAGCAGCCGGAGGGGGGGATACGAAAAACTGTTTTTT.

V usage is TRBV4-1 and J usage is TRBJ1-6; TRBD1 aligns across 7 bases. V shed 2 bases, J shed 4 bases, and the junction held 11 bases outside the gene matches. This CDR3 contains 18 residues. From germline, CDR1 is MGHRA and CDR2 YSYEKL. The chain's CDR3 is CASSQKTQGPLYNSPLHF. In DNA, the CDR3 is TGCGCCAGCAGCCAAAAAACACAGGGGCCGTTATATAATTCACCCCTCCACTTT.

This chain links TRBV19 with TRBJ2-1, with D possibly matching TRBD2 (5 bases). Trimming pared 4 bases from V and 0 bases from J, leaving 16 bases between. Germline CDR1 LNHDA, CDR2 SQIVND (reference sequence). This CDR3 has 17 amino acids. The CDR3 DNA is TGTGCCAGTAGTACCCTTGAGCGGACCCGCTCCTACAATGAGCAGTTCTTC. Amino acid sequence: CASSTLERTRSYNEQFF.

The rearrangement uses TRBV7-9 and TRBJ2-1; no clear D gene. This CDR3 spans 8 amino acids. V was clipped by 8 bases and J by 13 bases, with 6 bases between them. The germline CDR1 and CDR2 sequences are SEHNR and FQNEAQ (reference sequence). The CDR3 loop is CASPSQFF. CDR3 nucleotide sequence: TGTGCCAGCCCCTCCCAGTTCTTC.

J is TRBJ2-1 and V is TRBV7-8; D perhaps matches TRBD1 (5 bases). This CDR3 is built from 14 residues. CDR1 is SGHVS and CDR2 is FQNEAQ in the germline V gene. V lost 2 bases to trimming and J lost 5 bases, with 10 bases between them. The CDR3 sequence: CASSLQGFHNEQFF. DNA for the CDR3: TGTGCCAGCAGCTTACAGGGTTTTCACAATGAGCAGTTCTTC.

The chain recombines TRBV9 with TRBJ1-1, with a possible D match to TRBD1 (5 bases). The V end lost 1 base, the J end lost 2 bases, and 9 bases lay between the germline ends. Germline CDR1 and CDR2: SGDLS and YYNGEE. This CDR3 has 14 amino acids. Written as DNA, the CDR3 is TGTGCCAGCAGCGTACCACAGGATAACACTGAAGCTTTCTTT. Translation: CASSVPQDNTEAFF.

The chain is built from TRBV10-1 and TRBJ2-1, with a tentative D call TRBD2 (5 bases). V was clipped by 7 bases and J by 0 bases, with 10 bases between them. The CDR3 length is 14 residues. Germline V gene lookup returns CDR1 WNHNN and CDR2 SYGVQD (reference sequence). The CDR3 protein is CASNRDISYNEQFF. The CDR3 DNA reads TGCGCCAGCAATCGGGATATCTCCTACAATGAGCAGTTCTTC.

V usage is TRBV18 and J usage is TRBJ1-1, with unresolved D. The CDR3 runs 13 residues. Germline CDR1 is KGHSH and CDR2 is LQKENI. V was clipped by 3 bases and J by 8 bases, with 13 bases between them. This CDR3 is CASSPLVGIEAFF. The CDR3 DNA sequence: TGTGCCAGCTCACCCCTAGTGGGTATAGAAGCTTTCTTT.

A note on this clone: Compared with germline, one end of the junction differs, possibly owing to a read error. The chain joins TRBV6-2 or TRBV6-3 to TRBJ1-1; no definite D call. CDR1 and CDR2 from the germline V gene are MNHEY and SVGEGT. There are 13 residues in the CDR3. CDR3 sequence reads: CASSADRLNARVW. The CDR3 nucleotides read TGTGCCAGCAGTGCCGACCGTCTGAACGCGAGGGTGTGG.

The genes are TRBV4-2 and TRBJ1-5; the D is unclear. Germline lookup yields CDR1 LGHNA and CDR2 YNFKEQ. This CDR3 has 17 amino acids. Trimming cost V 0 bases and J 4 bases, with 16 bases left between them. The CDR3: CASSQDISAQYNQPQHF. The DNA of the CDR3 is TGTGCCAGCAGCCAAGATATTAGTGCACAGTATAATCAGCCCCAGCATTTT.

This clone has just one count. A read error may account for a junction end that differs from germline. The chain couples TRBV7-7 to TRBJ2-1, with 10 nucleotides matching TRBD2. This CDR3 is built from 16 residues. Per germline, CDR1 SSHAT and CDR2 FNYEAQ (reference sequence). CDR3 sequence: CASSLAYTSGNNEQFF. CDR3 coding DNA: TGTGCTAGCAGCTTAGCGTATACTAGCGGGAACAATGAGCAGTTCTTC. Drawing the rest from reference TRBV7-7 and TRBJ2-1, the complete variable domain is GAGVSQSPRYKVTKRGQDVTLRCDPISSHATLYWYQQALGQGPEFLTYFNYEAQPDKSGLPSDRFSAERPEGSISTLTIQRTEQRDSAMYRCASSLAYTSGNNEQFFGPGTRLTVL.

The sample holds a few counts of this clone. This chain links TRBV19 with TRBJ1-2, with TRBD1 matching over 9 bases. Germline V gene data show CDR1 as LNHDA and CDR2 as SQIVND (reference sequence). Trimming cost V 6 bases and J 8 bases; bases outside gene matches: 7. This CDR3 region has 13 residues. CDR3 sequence (DNA): TGTGCCAGTAGCCTAACAGGGGGCAGCGGCTACACCTTC. Translating gives CASSLTGGSGYTF.

This chain connects TRBV27 to TRBJ2-3, with D unclear. Germline V gene lookup returns CDR1 MNHEY and CDR2 SMNVEV (reference sequence). Trimming shortened V by 2 bases and J by 10 bases, and 10 bases separated the two germline ends. The CDR3 length is 12 residues. CDR3: CASSLTIAPQYF. The CDR3 nucleotides are TGTGCCAGCAGTTTAACCATAGCACCGCAGTATTTT.

V gene TRBV7-9 combines with J gene TRBJ2-2, with a weak D call TRBD1 (6 bases). Germline CDR1 SEHNR, CDR2 FQNEAQ (reference sequence). This CDR3 has 16 residues. V lost 2 bases and J 7 bases, leaving 17 bases between the germline ends. The CDR3 is CASSLRRAGAFGELFF. The DNA of the CDR3 is TGTGCCAGCAGCTTACGTCGGGCAGGGGCTTTCGGGGAGCTGTTTTTT.

Only a few counts were recorded for this clone. The rearrangement uses TRBV28 and TRBJ1-2; maybe TRBD1 (5 bases). Trimming removed 2 bases from V and 5 bases from J, with 21 bases in between. Germline V lookup: CDR1 MDHEN, CDR2 SYDVKM. This CDR3 region has 17 residues. The CDR3: CASSLQLDGASVYGYTF. For the CDR3, the DNA is TGTGCCAGCAGTTTACAGTTGGATGGGGCCTCGGTGTATGGCTACACCTTC.

The V and J genes are TRBV10-2 and TRBJ1-4, with TRBD1 matching 7 bases. The ends lost 7 bases at V and 10 bases at J; junction bases unmatched: 12. Germline V gene lookup returns CDR1 WSHSY and CDR2 SAAADI. The CDR3 has 14 amino acids. For the CDR3, the DNA is TGCGCCAGCACCAGGGGGGCCCCAGTTGGAAAACTGTTTTTT. Amino acids: CASTRGAPVGKLFF.

V gene TRBV24-1 combines with J gene TRBJ2-7; 12 nucleotides line up with TRBD2. This CDR3 has 16 residues. Per germline, CDR1 KGHDR and CDR2 SFDVKD. Germline trimming cut 10 bases from V and 4 bases from J; bases unmatched to any gene: 13. The CDR3 DNA is TGTGCCACAGGGGGGACTAGCGGGTTAGGTGGGTACGAGCAGTACTTC. Amino acids: CATGGTSGLGGYEQYF.

The V call is TRBV3-1 (or the pseudogene TRBV3-2), the J call TRBJ1-3; no reliable D call. Deletions cut 0 bases from V and 0 bases from J, with 15 bases between. Per the germline V gene, CDR1 is LGHDT and CDR2 is YNNKEL (reference sequence). There are 18 residues in the CDR3. The CDR3 bases are TGTGCCAGCAGCCAAGATCTTCAGTACAGCTACTCTGGAAACACCATATATTTT. This sequence encodes CASSQDLQYSYSGNTIYF.

The chain employs TRBV14 and TRBJ2-1; 14 bases line up with TRBD2. The CDR3 covers 17 residues. The ends lost 8 bases at V and 8 bases at J; junction bases unmatched: 14. Germline CDR1 and CDR2: SGHDN and FVKESK. The CDR3 coding sequence is TGTGCCAGCTCTACCGGGACTAGCGGGAGACCCGAAGATGAGCAGTTCTTC. Protein sequence: CASSTGTSGRPEDEQFF. The variable domain in full, with the rest retrieved from reference TRBV14 and TRBJ2-1, is EAGVTQFPSHSVIEKGQTVTLRCDPISGHDNLYWYRRVMGKEIKFLLHFVKESKQDESGMPNNRFLAERTGGTYSTLKVQPAELEDSGVYFCASSTGTSGRPEDEQFFGPGTRLTVL.